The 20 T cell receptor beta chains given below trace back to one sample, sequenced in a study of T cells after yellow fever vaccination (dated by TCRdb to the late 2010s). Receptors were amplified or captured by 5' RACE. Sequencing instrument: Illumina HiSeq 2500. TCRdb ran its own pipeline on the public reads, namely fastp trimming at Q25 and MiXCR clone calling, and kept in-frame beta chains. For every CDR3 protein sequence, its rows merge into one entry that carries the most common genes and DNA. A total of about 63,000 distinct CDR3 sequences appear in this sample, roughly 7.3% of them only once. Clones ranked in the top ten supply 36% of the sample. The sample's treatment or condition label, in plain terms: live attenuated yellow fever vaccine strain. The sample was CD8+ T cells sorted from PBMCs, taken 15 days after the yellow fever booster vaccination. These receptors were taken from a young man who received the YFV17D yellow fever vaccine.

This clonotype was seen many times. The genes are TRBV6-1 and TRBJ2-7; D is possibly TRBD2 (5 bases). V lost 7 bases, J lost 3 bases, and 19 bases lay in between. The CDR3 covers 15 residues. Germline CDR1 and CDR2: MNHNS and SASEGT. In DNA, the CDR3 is TGTGCCAGCACCTCCCCTGGGAGACAAAACTACGAGCAGTACTTC. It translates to CASTSPGRQNYEQYF.

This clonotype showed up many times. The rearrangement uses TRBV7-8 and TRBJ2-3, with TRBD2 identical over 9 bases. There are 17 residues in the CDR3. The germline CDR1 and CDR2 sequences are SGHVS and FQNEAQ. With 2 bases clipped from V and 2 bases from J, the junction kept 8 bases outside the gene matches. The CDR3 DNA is TGTGCCAGCAGCTTACTGCCTAGCGGGGCTTTCACAGATACGCAGTATTTT. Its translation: CASSLLPSGAFTDTQYF.

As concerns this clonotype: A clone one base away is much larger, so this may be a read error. The CDR3 here is CATSRDLGLQNFQYF. The CDR3 DNA follows: TGTGCCACCAGCAGAGATCTGGGACTCCAAAACTTTCAGTACTTC. The chain combines TRBV15 with TRBJ2-4; maybe TRBD2 (6 bases). Germline loops: CDR1 LNHNV, CDR2 YYDKDF (reference sequence). This CDR3 contains 15 residues.

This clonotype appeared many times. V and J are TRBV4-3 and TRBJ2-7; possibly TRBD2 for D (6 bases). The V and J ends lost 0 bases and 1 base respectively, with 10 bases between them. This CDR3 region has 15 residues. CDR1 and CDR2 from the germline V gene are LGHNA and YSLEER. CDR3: CASSQDPGTSYEQYF. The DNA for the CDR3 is TGCGCCAGCAGCCAAGACCCCGGGACTTCCTACGAGCAGTACTTC.

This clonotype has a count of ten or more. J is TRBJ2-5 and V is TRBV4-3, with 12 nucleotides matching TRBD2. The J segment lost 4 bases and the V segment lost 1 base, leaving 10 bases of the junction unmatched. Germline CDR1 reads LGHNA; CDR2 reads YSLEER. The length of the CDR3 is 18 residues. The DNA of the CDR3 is TGCGCCAGCAGCCAAGCTGGACTAGCGGGATCCACGGCAGAGACCCAGTACTTC. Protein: CASSQAGLAGSTAETQYF.

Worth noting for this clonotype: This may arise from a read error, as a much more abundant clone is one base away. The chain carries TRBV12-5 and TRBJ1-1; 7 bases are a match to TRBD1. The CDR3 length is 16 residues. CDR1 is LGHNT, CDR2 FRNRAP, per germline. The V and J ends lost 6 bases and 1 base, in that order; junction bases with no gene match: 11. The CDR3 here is CASGTRGVWENTEAFF. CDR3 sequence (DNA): TGTGCTAGTGGAACCAGGGGGGTTTGGGAGAACACTGAAGCTTTCTTT.

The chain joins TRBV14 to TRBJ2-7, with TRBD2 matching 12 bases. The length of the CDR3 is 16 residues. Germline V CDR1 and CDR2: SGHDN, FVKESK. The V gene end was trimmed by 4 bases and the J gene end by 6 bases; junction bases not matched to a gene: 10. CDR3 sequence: CASSRSWTSGNVEQYF. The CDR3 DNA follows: TGTGCCAGCAGCCGCTCTTGGACTAGCGGGAATGTCGAGCAGTACTTC.

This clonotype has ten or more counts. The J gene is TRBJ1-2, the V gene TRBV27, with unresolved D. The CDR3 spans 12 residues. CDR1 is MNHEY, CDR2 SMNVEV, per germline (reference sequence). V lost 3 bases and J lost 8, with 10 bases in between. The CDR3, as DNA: TGTGCCAGCAGTTTTGCGGGCGGAGGCTACACCTTC. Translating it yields CASSFAGGGYTF.

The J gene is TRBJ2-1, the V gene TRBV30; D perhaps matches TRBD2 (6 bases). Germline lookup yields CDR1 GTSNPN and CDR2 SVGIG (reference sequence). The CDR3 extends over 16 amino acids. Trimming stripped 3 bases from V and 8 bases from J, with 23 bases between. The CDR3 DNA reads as TGTGCCTGGAGGGGCCGGGACCCTGGGGGGTTGGATGAGCAGTTCTTC. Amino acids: CAWRGRDPGGLDEQFF.

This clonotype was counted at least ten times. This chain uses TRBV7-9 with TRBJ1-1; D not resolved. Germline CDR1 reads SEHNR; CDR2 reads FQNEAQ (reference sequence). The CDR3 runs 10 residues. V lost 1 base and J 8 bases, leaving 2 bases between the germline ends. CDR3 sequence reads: CASSLVEAFF. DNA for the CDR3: TGTGCCAGCAGCTTAGTAGAAGCTTTCTTT.

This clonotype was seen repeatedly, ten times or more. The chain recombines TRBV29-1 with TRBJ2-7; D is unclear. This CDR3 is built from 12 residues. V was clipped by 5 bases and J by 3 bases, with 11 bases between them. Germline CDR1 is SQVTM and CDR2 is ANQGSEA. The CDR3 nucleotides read TGCAGCGTTATAGGCGGATTCTACGAGCAGTACTTC. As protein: CSVIGGFYEQYF.

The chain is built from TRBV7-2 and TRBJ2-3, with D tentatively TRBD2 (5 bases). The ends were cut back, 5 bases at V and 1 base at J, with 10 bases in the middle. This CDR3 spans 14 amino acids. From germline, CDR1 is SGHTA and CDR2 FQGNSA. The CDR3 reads CASSPDFRTDTQYF. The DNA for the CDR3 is TGTGCCAGCAGCCCGGACTTTCGCACAGATACGCAGTATTTT.

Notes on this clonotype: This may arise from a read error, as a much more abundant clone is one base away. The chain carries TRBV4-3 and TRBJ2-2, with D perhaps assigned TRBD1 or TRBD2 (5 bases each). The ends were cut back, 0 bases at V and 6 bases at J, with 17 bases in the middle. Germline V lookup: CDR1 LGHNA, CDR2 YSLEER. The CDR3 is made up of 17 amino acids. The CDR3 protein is CASSQDEDTGLAGELFF. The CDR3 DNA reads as TGCGCCAGCAGCCAAGATGAGGACACGGGGCTTGCCGGGGAGCTGTTTTTT.

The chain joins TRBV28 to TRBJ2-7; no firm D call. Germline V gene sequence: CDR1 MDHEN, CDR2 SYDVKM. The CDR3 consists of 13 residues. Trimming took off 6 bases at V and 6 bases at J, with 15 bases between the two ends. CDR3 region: CASSPGPLCEQYF. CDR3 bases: TGTGCCAGCAGCCCCGGCCCCCTCTGCGAGCAGTACTTC.

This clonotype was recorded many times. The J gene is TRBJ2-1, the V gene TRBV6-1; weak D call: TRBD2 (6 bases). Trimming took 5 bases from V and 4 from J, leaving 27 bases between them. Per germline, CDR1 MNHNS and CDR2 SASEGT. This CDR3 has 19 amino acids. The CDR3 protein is CASSPTAGGVLASYNEQFF. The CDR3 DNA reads TGTGCCAGCAGTCCGACCGCGGGCGGGGTGCTTGCCTCATACAATGAGCAGTTCTTC.

CDR3 sequence reads: CAISDGSQAKNIQYF. In nucleotides, the CDR3 is TGTGCCATCAGTGATGGCAGCCAAGCCAAAAACATTCAGTACTTC. The chain couples TRBV10-3 to TRBJ2-4; unclear D gene. The CDR3 consists of 15 residues. Per the germline V gene, CDR1 is ENHRY and CDR2 is SYGVKD. V lost 3 bases, J lost 0 bases, and 9 bases lay in between.

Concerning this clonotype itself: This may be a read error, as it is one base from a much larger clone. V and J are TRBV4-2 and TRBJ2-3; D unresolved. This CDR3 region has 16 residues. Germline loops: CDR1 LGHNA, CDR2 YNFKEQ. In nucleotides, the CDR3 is TGTGTCAGCAGTCCCGAAAAAGGGCCTCGCACAGATACGCAGTATTTT. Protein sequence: CVSSPEKGPRTDTQYF.

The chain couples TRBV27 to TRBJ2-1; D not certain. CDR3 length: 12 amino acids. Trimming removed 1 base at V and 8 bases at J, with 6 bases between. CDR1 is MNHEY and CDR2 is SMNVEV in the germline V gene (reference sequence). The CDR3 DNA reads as TGTGCCAGCAGTTTATTCGGCGATGAGCAGTTCTTC. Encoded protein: CASSLFGDEQFF.

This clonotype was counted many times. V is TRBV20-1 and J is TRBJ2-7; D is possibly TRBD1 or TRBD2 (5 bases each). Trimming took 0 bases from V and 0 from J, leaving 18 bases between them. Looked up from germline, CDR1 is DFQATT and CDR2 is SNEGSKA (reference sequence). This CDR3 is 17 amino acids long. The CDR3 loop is CSARDIGQGRVSYEQYF. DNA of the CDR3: TGCAGTGCTAGAGATATAGGGCAGGGACGCGTCTCCTACGAGCAGTACTTC.

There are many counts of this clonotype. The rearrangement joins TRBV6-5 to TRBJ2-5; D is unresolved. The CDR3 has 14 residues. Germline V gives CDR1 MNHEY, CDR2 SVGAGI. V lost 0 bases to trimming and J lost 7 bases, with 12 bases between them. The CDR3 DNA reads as TGTGCCAGCAGTTACTCGGGCATGGCAGGGACCCAGTACTTC. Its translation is CASSYSGMAGTQYF.